The sequence of this T cell receptor (beta chain) was determined in a study of T cells after yellow fever vaccination. Overall study: SMART-Seq v4 Ultra Low Input prepared libraries from low-cell fractions. Study outcomes and limitations: Post-booster repertoires contained most primary-vaccination clones again (roughly 95% CD4, about 90% CD8). Faster peaking, at day 5 versus 15, marked a secondary response that was weaker.

CDR3 size: 16 residues. The germline CDR1 and CDR2 sequences are SGHNT and YYREEE (reference sequence). V dropped 2 bases and J dropped 5; count of bases not matched to a gene: 8. 5'RACE template switching added a universal primer site and UMIs to TCR cDNA. TCRdb used MiXCR to reprocess the 5' RACE reads, holding one entry per CDR3 protein. The table lists about 300,000 distinct CDR3 sequences, 7.5% to 9% of them singletons, with 3% to 3.5% in the top ten. Notes on this clonotype: What it recognizes is unknown.

This material consisted of CD4+ T cells sorted from PBMCs, taken 5 days after the yellow fever booster vaccination. V is TRBV5-4 and J is TRBJ1-1, with 11 bases matching TRBD1. This sequence originates from a man between 18 and 35 years old who received the YFV17D yellow fever vaccine. The CDR3 region is CASSLSPGQGGTEAFF. The CDR3 nucleotides are TGTGCCAGCAGCTTATCACCGGGACAGGGGGGGACTGAAGCTTTCTTT. Using reference TRBV5-4 and TRBJ1-1 for the parts outside the CDR3, the full variable domain is ETGVTQSPTHLIKTRGQQVTLRCSSQSGHNTVSWYQQALGQGPQFIFQYYREEENGRGNFPPRFSGLQFPNYSSELNVNALELDDSALYLCASSLSPGQGGTEAFFGQGTRLTVV.